The 30 T cell receptor beta chains below all came from one sample that was sequenced in a study of cytomegalovirus exposure and HLA in healthy donors. PCR amplification relied on 60 Vbeta primers (plus 13 Jbeta primers). Assay: immunoSEQ multiplex PCR; the TCRdb copy retains only in-frame clones and omits some. The sample holds around 180,000 clones; about 80% are singletons and the top ten take about 0.72%. The specimen sequenced was PBMCs. The source is a woman between 40 and 55 years old in good health and CMV-seronegative.

The V gene is TRBV11-3, the J gene TRBJ2-2; D possibly corresponds to TRBD1 (6 bases). Trimming shortened V by 5 bases and J by 6 bases, and 16 bases separated the two germline ends. The CDR3 consists of 15 residues. Per germline, CDR1 SGHNT and CDR2 YENEEA. CDR3 sequence: CASSDRSLGAGELFF. The CDR3, as DNA: TGTGCCAGCAGCGACAGGTCGTTAGGGGCCGGGGAGCTGTTTTTT.

The rearrangement joins TRBV4-1 to TRBJ1-2; no reliable D call. V dropped 4 bases and J dropped 2 bases, with 8 bases sitting between them. The germline V gene has CDR1 MGHRA and CDR2 YSYEKL. The CDR3 consists of 13 residues. This CDR3 is CASSLDGNYGYTF. The CDR3 DNA follows: TGCGCCAGCAGCCTCGACGGGAACTATGGCTACACCTTC.

V is TRBV10-3 and J is TRBJ1-2; the D is unclear. Germline CDR1 and CDR2: ENHRY and SYGVKD. The V and J ends lost 3 bases and 7 bases respectively, with 12 bases between them. The CDR3 loop spans 13 amino acids. CDR3 sequence: CAISDPDAGGYTF. The CDR3 DNA reads as TGTGCCATCAGTGACCCCGATGCAGGTGGCTACACCTTC.

This chain connects TRBV28 to TRBJ2-7; D gene ambiguous. The CDR3 runs 11 residues. V was cut by 5 bases and J by 6 bases, with 8 bases left in between. From germline, CDR1 is MDHEN and CDR2 SYDVKM. Here the CDR3 DNA reads TGTGCCAGCAGTCCGACGGGCGAGCAGTACTTC. This sequence encodes CASSPTGEQYF.

The genes are TRBV6-1 and TRBJ1-1; D is undetermined. Germline CDR1 reads MNHNS; CDR2 reads SASEGT. There are 14 residues in the CDR3. Trimming shortened V by 4 bases and J by 0 bases, and 9 bases separated the two germline ends. The CDR3 loop is CASSVQLMNTEAFF. The CDR3 region has the DNA TGTGCCAGCAGTGTGCAGTTAATGAACACTGAAGCTTTCTTT.

With respect to this clone: Germline and junction disagree at one end, which may indicate a read error. V and J are TRBV25-1 and TRBJ2-1; a weak D match, TRBD2 (7 bases). CDR1 MGHDK and CDR2 SYGVNS come from the germline V gene. This CDR3 is 12 amino acids long. CDR3 loop: CASCEGGGEQFF. CDR3 DNA: TGTGCCAGCTGTGAGGGGGGGGGTGAGCAGTTCTTC.

The rearrangement joins TRBV7-8 to TRBJ1-1, with D unresolved. CDR3 length: 15 residues. The germline V gene has CDR1 SGHVS and CDR2 FQNEAQ. The V end lost 0 bases, the J end lost 0 bases, and 8 bases lay between the germline ends. This CDR3 is CASSLAEDMNTEAFF. CDR3 DNA: TGTGCCAGCAGCTTAGCTGAGGATATGAACACTGAAGCTTTCTTT.

The chain recombines TRBV27 with TRBJ1-6; D is possibly TRBD1 (6 bases). Between the trimmed V and J ends, which lost 6 bases and 8 bases, there was a span of 17 bases. Looked up from germline, CDR1 is MNHEY and CDR2 is SMNVEV (reference sequence). The CDR3 sequence is 15 residues long. The CDR3 coding sequence is TGTGCCAGCAGCCCCGGGACAAATAGGTATTCACCCCTCCACTTT. Translating it yields CASSPGTNRYSPLHF.

This clone was seen only once. This chain uses TRBV5-6 with TRBJ2-2; D uncertain. Germline V gene lookup returns CDR1 SGHDT and CDR2 YYEEEE. The CDR3 is made up of 14 amino acids. The V end was cut by 1 base, the J end by 5 bases, with 9 bases between. CDR3 sequence (DNA): TGTGCCAGCAGCTTGAAATGGCTTACCGGGGAGCTGTTTTTT. It specifies CASSLKWLTGELFF.

In its sample, this clone was seen a few times. CDR3 sequence reads: CASSRGEVAFF. The CDR3 coding sequence is TGCGCCAGCAGCCGGGGGGAAGTAGCTTTCTTT. This rearrangement joins TRBV4-3 to TRBJ1-1; TRBD1 might be the D (5 bases). Between the trimmed V and J ends, which lost 4 bases and 10 bases, there was a span of 10 bases. Looked up from germline, CDR1 is LGHNA and CDR2 is YSLEER. CDR3 length: 11 amino acids.

The chain employs TRBV6-5 and TRBJ1-2; 7 nucleotides match TRBD1. This CDR3 is built from 14 residues. Germline trimming cut 4 bases from V and 4 bases from J; bases unmatched to any gene: 6. In germline, CDR1 is MNHEY, CDR2 SVGAGI. The CDR3 loop is CASSFGQELYGYTF. In DNA form, the CDR3 reads TGTGCCAGCAGTTTTGGACAGGAACTCTATGGCTACACCTTC.

This clone has a single count. This chain joins TRBV19 and TRBJ1-5, with D perhaps matching TRBD1 (5 bases). The V and J ends lost 3 bases and 9 bases respectively, with 15 bases between them. The CDR3 is 14 residues long. Germline values: CDR1 LNHDA, CDR2 SQIVND (reference sequence). The CDR3 spells CASSIVQARRPQHF. The DNA of the CDR3 is TGTGCCAGTAGTATCGTACAGGCCCGGAGGCCCCAGCATTTT.

This clone was observed a few times. This chain uses TRBV6-6 with TRBJ2-7, with 7 bases fitting TRBD2. The CDR3 loop spans 14 amino acids. V lost 2 bases, J lost 3 bases, and 4 bases stayed unmatched. Germline V CDR1 and CDR2: MNHNY, SVGAGI (reference sequence). CDR3 nucleotide sequence: TGTGCCAGCAGTTACGGGGGGGGATTCTACGAGCAGTACTTC. It specifies CASSYGGGFYEQYF.

This clone was recorded only once. The chain employs TRBV5-1 and TRBJ2-2, with TRBD1 as a possible D gene (6 bases). The CDR3 is 14 amino acids. With 0 bases removed from V and 8 bases from J, the gap between germline ends came to 11 bases. The germline gives CDR1 SGHRS, CDR2 YFSETQ. DNA for the CDR3: TGCGCCAGCAGCTTGGCTCCAGGGGAAGGGGAGCTGTTTTTT. Translated, it gives CASSLAPGEGELFF.

This sequence joins TRBV9 and TRBJ2-7, with D maybe TRBD2 (7 bases). Between the trimmed V and J ends, which lost 0 bases and 5 bases, there was a span of 15 bases. The CDR3 sequence is 15 residues long. CDR1 is SGDLS, CDR2 YYNGEE, per germline. CDR3 in DNA: TGTGCCAGCAGCGTAGCGGGGGGCAGCATGAACGAGCAGTACTTC. This gives the protein CASSVAGGSMNEQYF.

The chain couples TRBV4-2 to TRBJ2-1; 7 bases agree with TRBD2. CDR1 is LGHNA, CDR2 YNFKEQ, per germline. The CDR3 contains 14 residues. The V and J ends lost 0 bases and 9 bases, in that order; junction bases with no gene match: 5. The CDR3 protein is CASSQDTSAGEQFF. DNA for the CDR3: TGTGCCAGCAGCCAAGATACTAGCGCGGGTGAGCAGTTCTTC.

A single count supports this clone. The chain employs TRBV7-8 and TRBJ2-7; no clear D gene. The germline gives CDR1 SGHVS, CDR2 FQNEAQ. The CDR3 runs to 13 residues. Deletions cut 2 bases from V and 5 bases from J, with 10 bases between. The CDR3 loop is CASSLQSRNEQYF. The CDR3 DNA sequence: TGTGCCAGCAGCTTACAGTCGCGGAACGAGCAGTACTTC.

This clone was recorded once. The rearrangement links TRBV27 to TRBJ2-3, with D possibly TRBD2 on 5 matching bases. The CDR3 covers 14 residues. V lost 6 bases to trimming and J lost 4 bases, with 14 bases between them. CDR1 and CDR2 (germline): MNHEY, SMNVEV (reference sequence). This CDR3 reads CASRRALVADTQYF. CDR3 in DNA: TGTGCCAGCAGGAGGGCTTTGGTGGCAGATACGCAGTATTTT.

The chain recombines TRBV18 with TRBJ1-1; TRBD1 is a possible D gene (5 bases). This CDR3 has 15 amino acids. V was clipped by 2 bases and J by 0 bases, with 10 bases between them. Germline V gene lookup returns CDR1 KGHSH and CDR2 LQKENI. The CDR3 protein is CASSPKQGVNTEAFF. The CDR3 nucleotides read TGTGCCAGCTCACCAAAGCAGGGCGTGAACACTGAAGCTTTCTTT.

As DNA, the CDR3 is TGCGCCAGCAGCTTGACTAGCGGAAACACAGATACGCAGTATTTT. Encoded protein: CASSLTSGNTDTQYF. The gene calls are TRBV5-1 and TRBJ2-3, with 8 bases aligning to TRBD2. The V gene's germline CDR1 is SGHRS and CDR2 YFSETQ. This CDR3 has 15 residues. V was pared by 1 base and J by 2 bases, with 3 bases of the junction left unmatched.

V and J are TRBV7-9 and TRBJ2-5; TRBD2 matches 9 bases. CDR1 and CDR2 from the germline V gene are SEHNR and FQNEAQ (reference sequence). V dropped 4 bases and J dropped 6; count of bases not matched to a gene: 9. The CDR3 spans 15 residues. Here the CDR3 DNA reads TGTGCCAGCAGCTGGTTGCGGGGGGGCCGACAGACCCAGTACTTC. Translating it yields CASSWLRGGRQTQYF.

V usage is TRBV7-3 and J usage is TRBJ2-1; tentatively, D is TRBD2 (7 bases). Germline V CDR1 and CDR2: SGHTA, FQGTGA. V was pared by 5 bases and J by 6 bases, with 20 bases between. The CDR3 extends over 16 amino acids. CDR3 residues: CASSPSGGAGSNEQFF. The CDR3, as DNA: TGTGCCAGCAGCCCCAGTGGGGGGGCTGGTTCCAATGAGCAGTTCTTC.

This rearrangement joins TRBV5-4 to TRBJ2-1; D is undetermined. The length of the CDR3 is 13 residues. Trimming pared 10 bases from V and 4 bases from J, leaving 15 bases between. Germline V gene lookup returns CDR1 SGHNT and CDR2 YYREEE (reference sequence). The CDR3 loop reads CAYSRPDYNEQFF. The CDR3 nucleotides are TGTGCCTACTCCAGGCCTGATTACAATGAGCAGTTCTTC. The full variable domain, with the rest looked up from reference TRBV5-4 and TRBJ2-1, is ETGVTQSPTHLIKTRGQQVTLRCSSQSGHNTVSWYQQALGQGPQFIFQYYREEENGRGNFPPRFSGLQFPNYSSELNVNALELDDSALYLCAYSRPDYNEQFFGPGTRLTVL.

The V gene is TRBV19, the J gene TRBJ2-1; D call uncertain. Germline lookup yields CDR1 LNHDA and CDR2 SQIVND (reference sequence). The CDR3 contains 12 residues. V was trimmed by 9 bases and J by 2 bases, leaving 8 bases between them. CDR3 loop: CASKAAYNEQFF. The DNA of the CDR3 is TGTGCCAGCAAGGCGGCCTACAATGAGCAGTTCTTC.

The rearrangement uses TRBV7-6 and TRBJ1-6; 9 nucleotides match TRBD1. V gave up 0 bases and J gave up 5 bases; unmatched junction bases: 11. From germline, CDR1 is SGHVS and CDR2 FNYEAQ. The CDR3 contains 19 residues. Here the CDR3 DNA reads TGTGCCAGCAGCTTAGCGCCGTCGGGGACAGGGCTTAATAATTCACCCCTCCACTTT. It encodes CASSLAPSGTGLNNSPLHF.

This chain's CDR3 is CASSLLREEYEQYF. DNA for the CDR3: TGTGCCAGCAGTTTACTACGGGAGGAGTACGAGCAGTACTTC. This chain uses TRBV28 with TRBJ2-5, with 7 positions matching TRBD2. The DNA matches TRBJ2-7 better at its end, which makes the J call doubtful. The CDR3 length is 14 residues. In germline, CDR1 is MDHEN, CDR2 SYDVKM.

V gene TRBV7-9 combines with J gene TRBJ1-2; TRBD1 aligns across 9 bases. The CDR3 is 16 residues long. The V gene's germline CDR1 is SEHNR and CDR2 FQNEAQ (reference sequence). Trimming took 0 bases from V and 6 from J; bases not matched to a gene: 8. The CDR3 DNA reads as TGTGCCAGCAGCTTAGCGGGTCGGGACAGGGTCGATGGCTACACCTTC. Its protein is CASSLAGRDRVDGYTF.

The chain links TRBV28 to TRBJ2-7; 8 bases map to TRBD1. Germline CDR1 reads MDHEN; CDR2 reads SYDVKM. With V trimmed by 3 bases and J by 0 bases, 4 bases remained unmatched. This CDR3 comprises 15 residues. This CDR3 reads CASSLETGVSYEQYF. The CDR3 bases are TGTGCCAGCAGTTTGGAGACAGGGGTCTCCTACGAGCAGTACTTC.

The rearrangement links TRBV9 to TRBJ1-3, with 7 nucleotides matching TRBD1. Germline V gene lookup returns CDR1 SGDLS and CDR2 YYNGEE. The V gene end was trimmed by 3 bases and the J gene end by 3 bases; junction bases not matched to a gene: 3. This CDR3 region has 14 residues. The CDR3 loop is CASSGQGRGNTIYF. The CDR3 nucleotides are TGTGCCAGCAGCGGACAGGGTCGTGGAAACACCATATATTTT. Combining the CDR3 with reference TRBV9 and TRBJ1-3 gives the whole variable domain DSGVTQTPKHLITATGQRVTLRCSPRSGDLSVYWYQQSLDQGLQFLIQYYNGEERAKGNILERFSAQQFPDLHSELNLSSLELGDSALYFCASSGQGRGNTIYFGEGSWLTVV.

DNA of the CDR3: TGTGCCAGTAGCAGGGACAGGGTCTCCTACAATGAGCAGTTCTTC. Translating it yields CASSRDRVSYNEQFF. The V gene is TRBV19, the J gene TRBJ2-1, with 9 bases fitting TRBD1. The CDR3 has 15 residues. Germline trimming cut 6 bases from V and 0 bases from J; bases unmatched to any gene: 3. From germline, CDR1 is LNHDA and CDR2 SQIVND (reference sequence).